The 26 T cell receptor beta chains below all came from one sample that was sequenced in a study of blood T cells in healthy people across ages. Together with a sample-barcoded 5' primer, a J-beta primer mix was included in a second PCR lasting roughly 7 to 11 cycles. One entry per CDR3 protein results from TCRdb running MiXCR on the 5' RACE reads. Among under 2,000,000 distinct CDR3 sequences listed, around 50% were seen once. Sample: blood. These TCRs come from a woman between 35 and 50 years old in good health.

Only a few counts were recorded for this clonotype. The rearrangement links TRBV27 to TRBJ2-1, with 8 bases aligning to TRBD1. Unmatched junction bases numbered 6, after V lost 4 bases and J lost 4 bases. The CDR3 sequence is 15 residues long. Germline CDR1 is MNHEY and CDR2 is SMNVEV (reference sequence). In nucleotides, the CDR3 is TGTGCCAGCAGTTCCCGGACAGGGAGTTACAATGAGCAGTTCTTC. Protein sequence: CASSSRTGSYNEQFF.

The V call is TRBV28, the J call TRBJ2-3, with D perhaps matching TRBD1 or TRBD2 (5 bases each). CDR1 and CDR2 (germline): MDHEN, SYDVKM. The CDR3 is 14 amino acids. Trimming shortened V by 7 bases and J by 6 bases, and 17 bases separated the two germline ends. This CDR3 reads CASNPGGQKDTQYF. CDR3 DNA: TGTGCCAGCAACCCCGGAGGACAAAAGGATACGCAGTATTTT.

The chain couples TRBV7-8 to TRBJ2-5, with D maybe TRBD2 (6 bases). The CDR3 length is 15 residues. Trimming left V 6 bases short and J 8 bases short, with 22 bases between. The germline V gene has CDR1 SGHVS and CDR2 FQNEAQ. CDR3 protein: CASSKYRDSIPTQYF. The CDR3 DNA reads as TGTGCCAGCAGTAAATATCGGGACTCCATCCCAACCCAGTACTTC.

V is TRBV5-6 and J is TRBJ2-1; 7 bases are a match to TRBD2. Germline V lookup: CDR1 SGHDT, CDR2 YYEEEE. J lost 3 bases, V lost 1 base, and 7 bases had no gene match. CDR3 length equals 16 residues. The CDR3: CASSLCVGGCYNEQFF. In nucleotides, the CDR3 is TGTGCCAGCAGCTTGTGTGTCGGGGGGTGCTACAATGAGCAGTTCTTC.

This chain connects TRBV9 to TRBJ2-4; the D is unclear. The J call may be wrong; the DNA end is better matched by TRBJ2-7. CDR1 is SGDLS and CDR2 is YYNGEE in the germline V gene. The CDR3 extends over 15 amino acids. The CDR3, as DNA: TGTGCCAGCAGCGTAGAAGGTGGCAGAGATTACGAGCAGTACTTC. Translation: CASSVEGGRDYEQYF.

The V call is TRBV20-1, the J call TRBJ1-1; D possibly corresponds to TRBD1 (5 bases). The CDR3 length is 16 residues. The ends were cut back, 1 base at V and 1 base at J, with 16 bases in the middle. Germline CDR1 is DFQATT and CDR2 is SNEGSKA (reference sequence). The chain's CDR3 is CSARGPILGRNTEAFF. DNA for the CDR3: TGCAGTGCTAGAGGCCCCATTCTGGGACGGAACACTGAAGCTTTCTTT.

In regard to this clonotype: Relative to the germline gene, one junction end is altered; a read error may explain this. The rearrangement joins TRBV6-1 to TRBJ1-4; D is uncertain. Germline V gene data show CDR1 as MNHNS and CDR2 as SASEGT. This CDR3 region has 16 residues. CDR3 nucleotides: TGTGCTAGCAGTGAAGCTTCGGATTCAACTAATGAAAAACTGTTTTTT. Translating it yields CASSEASDSTNEKLFF.

This sequence joins TRBV5-1 and TRBJ2-3; TRBD2 aligns across 13 bases. This CDR3 has 16 residues. Germline-derived CDR1 and CDR2 are SGHRS and YFSETQ. CDR3 sequence: CAGSSGLAGPADTQYF. The CDR3 DNA reads TGCGCTGGCAGCTCGGGACTAGCGGGGCCGGCGGATACGCAGTATTTT. Full variable domain (remainder filled in from reference TRBV5-1 and TRBJ2-3): KAGVTQTPRYLIKTRGQQVTLSCSPISGHRSVSWYQQTPGQGLQFLFEYFSETQRNKGNFPGRFSGRQFSNSRSEMNVSTLELGDSALYLCAGSSGLAGPADTQYFGPGTRLTVL.

The chain links TRBV7-9 to TRBJ1-2; D perhaps matches TRBD1 (5 bases). The germline V gene encodes CDR1 SEHNR and CDR2 FQNEAQ (reference sequence). The CDR3 runs to 13 residues. V was cut by 5 bases and J by 4 bases, with 11 bases left in between. Written as DNA, the CDR3 is TGTGCCAGCAGCCCACAGGAACGCTATGGCTACACCTTC. Protein sequence: CASSPQERYGYTF.

The chain joins TRBV7-2 to TRBJ1-5; D is undetermined. Germline V gene sequence: CDR1 SGHTA, CDR2 FQGNSA. This CDR3 has 12 residues. V was pared by 8 bases and J by 4 bases, with 9 bases between. The CDR3 reads CASGRANQPQHF. CDR3 coding DNA: TGTGCCAGCGGACGGGCGAATCAGCCCCAGCATTTT. Filled out from reference TRBV7-2 and TRBJ1-5, the complete variable domain reads GAGVSQSPSNKVTEKGKDVELRCDPISGHTALYWYRQSLGQGLEFLIYFQGNSAPDKSGLPSDRFSAERTGGSVSTLTIQRTQQEDSAVYLCASGRANQPQHFGDGTRLSIL.

V and J are TRBV20-1 and TRBJ2-3, with 8 bases matching TRBD2. The CDR3 is made up of 16 amino acids. Germline CDR1 reads DFQATT; CDR2 reads SNEGSKA (reference sequence). J was trimmed by 10 bases and V by 2 bases; bases with no gene match: 17. The CDR3 protein is CSARNGGAGELSPQYF. The CDR3, as DNA: TGCAGTGCTAGAAACGGGGGGGCAGGAGAATTGTCCCCGCAGTATTTT.

This clonotype was seen only a few times. The chain employs TRBV27 and TRBJ2-7; 9 positions agree with TRBD1. V dropped 8 bases and J dropped 9; count of bases not matched to a gene: 11. This CDR3 contains 13 residues. CDR1 is MNHEY and CDR2 is SMNVEV in the germline V gene (reference sequence). The DNA of the CDR3 is TGTGCCAGCGGGACAGGGCATATGCCGGGGCAGTACTTC. This sequence encodes CASGTGHMPGQYF.

DNA of the CDR3: TGCAGCGTTGAAATGGGGACATCTAGCACAGATACGCAGTATTTT. This sequence encodes CSVEMGTSSTDTQYF. The V gene is TRBV29-1, the J gene TRBJ2-3; TRBD1 is a possible D gene (6 bases). Germline CDR1 SQVTM, CDR2 ANQGSEA. Deletions cut 2 bases from V and 0 bases from J, with 12 bases between. The CDR3 has 15 amino acids.

J is TRBJ1-2 and V is TRBV7-9, with D tentatively TRBD1 (6 bases). The V end lost 4 bases, the J end lost 6 bases, and 15 bases lay between the germline ends. This CDR3 contains 14 residues. The V gene's germline CDR1 is SEHNR and CDR2 FQNEAQ (reference sequence). The CDR3 DNA follows: TGTGCCAGCAGCTCTACCACAGGGCCGGATGGCTACACCTTC. Translated, it gives CASSSTTGPDGYTF.

The chain has TRBV14 and TRBJ1-6; 7 bases are shared with TRBD1. This CDR3 is 15 amino acids long. The ends lost 4 bases at V and 7 bases at J; junction bases unmatched: 7. Germline V CDR1 and CDR2: SGHDN, FVKESK. DNA for the CDR3: TGTGCCAGCAGCCTATTGGGACAGTCGAATTCACCCCTCCACTTT. Translated: CASSLLGQSNSPLHF.

V and J are TRBV20-1 and TRBJ2-7; no definite D call. Germline CDR1 is DFQATT and CDR2 is SNEGSKA (reference sequence). Trimming took 2 bases from V and 9 from J, leaving 14 bases between them. The length of the CDR3 is 12 residues. CDR3 coding DNA: TGCAGTGCTAGACAGGACCGCTTAGGGCAGTACTTC. Residues: CSARQDRLGQYF.

The chain couples TRBV11-2 to TRBJ2-5; 12 bases match TRBD2. Germline trimming cut 5 bases from V and 5 bases from J; bases unmatched to any gene: 18. Per germline, CDR1 SGHAT and CDR2 FQNNGV. CDR3 size: 19 residues. CDR3 loop: CASSPLRASGGAEGETQYF. The CDR3 region has the DNA TGTGCCAGCAGCCCCCTAAGAGCTAGCGGGGGGGCTGAGGGTGAGACCCAGTACTTC.

This clonotype has just one count. The rearrangement links TRBV10-3 to TRBJ2-5; TRBD1 aligns across 7 bases. J gave up 2 bases and V 10 bases, and 13 bases lay outside the gene matches. The length of the CDR3 is 15 residues. CDR1 ENHRY and CDR2 SYGVKD come from the germline V gene. CDR3 in DNA: TGTGCCACCTCTAATGACAGGGCTGCTCAAGAGACCCAGTACTTC. Translating it yields CATSNDRAAQETQYF.

The rearrangement links TRBV6-2 or TRBV6-3 to TRBJ2-7; D is uncertain. This CDR3 region has 13 residues. Germline CDR1 reads MNHEY; CDR2 reads SVGEGT. Trimming cost V 6 bases and J 3 bases, with 12 bases left between them. The CDR3 reads CASRQTAYYEQYF. The CDR3 region has the DNA TGTGCCAGCAGGCAGACTGCCTACTACGAGCAGTACTTC.

This clonotype was seen just once. The rearrangement joins TRBV12-5 to TRBJ1-1; D may be TRBD1 (5 bases). The length of the CDR3 is 14 residues. Between the trimmed V and J ends, which lost 4 bases and 2 bases, there was a span of 11 bases. CDR1 LGHNT and CDR2 FRNRAP come from the germline V gene. The CDR3 here is CASGWDGSNTEAFF. CDR3 sequence (DNA): TGTGCTAGTGGTTGGGACGGAAGCAACACTGAAGCTTTCTTT.

This clonotype was observed a single time. This chain links TRBV19 with TRBJ2-3, with 8 nucleotides matching TRBD2. The CDR3 sequence is 16 residues long. The germline gives CDR1 LNHDA, CDR2 SQIVND (reference sequence). Losses at the gene ends were 7 bases for V and 2 bases for J; bases not matched to a gene: 11. This chain's CDR3 is CASTKDSGVSTDTQYF. The CDR3, as DNA: TGTGCCAGTACCAAAGATAGCGGGGTCTCCACAGATACGCAGTATTTT.

This clonotype was counted a few times. J is TRBJ2-1 and V is TRBV2; 8 nucleotides align to TRBD2. Trimming cost V 7 bases and J 7 bases; bases outside gene matches: 6. Germline V gene data show CDR1 as SNHLY and CDR2 as FYNNEI. The CDR3 length is 13 residues. This chain's CDR3 is CASKGLAGNEQFF. The DNA for the CDR3 is TGTGCCAGCAAGGGGCTAGCGGGTAATGAGCAGTTCTTC.

This clonotype was seen more than once but under ten times. The chain joins TRBV20-1 to TRBJ2-4; D unclear. The CDR3 consists of 14 residues. V lost 5 bases to trimming and J lost 2 bases, with 13 bases between them. The germline gives CDR1 DFQATT, CDR2 SNEGSKA (reference sequence). This chain's CDR3 is CSAGRLFSKNIQYF. The CDR3 nucleotides are TGCAGTGCTGGCAGACTCTTCTCCAAAAACATTCAGTACTTC.

The chain is built from TRBV6-5 and TRBJ1-2, with 10 positions matching TRBD1. Germline CDR1 and CDR2: MNHEY and SVGAGI. The V gene end was trimmed by 2 bases and the J gene end by 7 bases; junction bases not matched to a gene: 13. The CDR3 is made up of 17 amino acids. The CDR3 nucleotides are TGTGCCAGCAGTTACCGTCTAACGGGACAGGGGCGAGGTGGCTACACCTTC. It codes for CASSYRLTGQGRGGYTF.

The table lists this clonotype with a count of one. V and J are TRBV3-1 and TRBJ2-3, with 11 bases lining up with TRBD2. Germline values: CDR1 LGHDT, CDR2 YNNKEL (reference sequence). This CDR3 region has 19 residues. V dropped 0 bases and J dropped 3; count of bases not matched to a gene: 11. For the CDR3, the DNA is TGTGCCAGCAGCCAAGACCGGCCCCTAGCGGGGGGCCTGACAGATACGCAGTATTTT. Translation: CASSQDRPLAGGLTDTQYF.

J is TRBJ2-1 and V is TRBV7-2, with TRBD1 matching over 10 bases. CDR1 and CDR2 from the germline V gene are SGHTA and FQGNSA. V trimming: 6 bases; J trimming: 6 bases; junction bases outside the gene matches: 5. The CDR3 contains 14 residues. The CDR3 bases are TGTGCCAGCAGTGGGACAGGGGTGGGCAATGAGCAGTTCTTC. Translation: CASSGTGVGNEQFF. The full variable domain, rest sourced from reference TRBV7-2 and TRBJ2-1, is GAGVSQSPSNKVTEKGKDVELRCDPISGHTALYWYRQSLGQGLEFLIYFQGNSAPDKSGLPSDRFSAERTGGSVSTLTIQRTQQEDSAVYLCASSGTGVGNEQFFGPGTRLTVL.